These 18 T cell receptor beta chains were sequenced from one sample in a study of blood T cells in healthy people across ages. Primers used in a second PCR of roughly 6 to 12 cycles were a sample-barcoded 5' primer and a J-beta primer mix. TCRdb called the 5' RACE reads again in MiXCR, with one record for every CDR3 protein. Seen here are about 780,000 distinct CDR3 sequences, around 50% observed once, and the top ten hold 15% to 20%. Sequencing used blood. The receptor set was obtained from a man at least 80 years old in good health.

V and J are TRBV10-3 and TRBJ1-5; D perhaps matches TRBD1 (6 bases). The V end lost 2 bases, the J end lost 6 bases, and 23 bases lay between the germline ends. The CDR3 has 18 residues. CDR1 is ENHRY and CDR2 is SYGVKD in the germline V gene. The CDR3: CAISEPGHSPQGGQPQHF. The DNA for the CDR3 is TGTGCCATCAGTGAGCCGGGACACTCTCCTCAAGGAGGTCAGCCCCAGCATTTT.

This clonotype showed up just a few times. The chain links TRBV4-3 to TRBJ2-6; D gene ambiguous. The CDR3 length is 19 residues. Per the germline V gene, CDR1 is LGHNA and CDR2 is YSLEER. With 1 base removed from V and 0 bases from J, the gap between germline ends came to 16 bases. CDR3 sequence (DNA): TGCGCCAGCAGCCAAGGGGTCGGAGTGACGGGCTCTGGGGCCAACGTCCTGACTTTC. Its translation is CASSQGVGVTGSGANVLTF.

The CDR3: CSVADGGDEQFF. CDR3 nucleotides: TGCAGCGTCGCGGACGGGGGTGATGAGCAGTTCTTC. V usage is TRBV29-1 and J usage is TRBJ2-1; D is possibly TRBD2 (6 bases). The ends were cut back, 6 bases at V and 8 bases at J, with 14 bases in the middle. CDR3 length: 12 residues. The V gene's germline CDR1 is SQVTM and CDR2 ANQGSEA.

This clonotype was seen a handful of times. The rearrangement joins TRBV7-9 to TRBJ2-1, with a possible D match to TRBD2 (5 bases). Germline values: CDR1 SEHNR, CDR2 FQNEAQ (reference sequence). V gave up 1 base and J gave up 15 bases, with 16 bases separating them. The CDR3 runs to 13 residues. CDR3 DNA: TGTGCCAGCAGCTTAGGTTGGGAGAATTCGCCGTTCTTC. The encoded protein is CASSLGWENSPFF.

To note about this clonotype: This clone may be a read error of a much larger clone one base away. Here the CDR3 DNA reads TGTGCCAGCAGCCTCCAGCGGAAGGGCCACGAGCAGTACTTC. Translating gives CASSLQRKGHEQYF. The V call is TRBV4-2, the J call TRBJ2-4, with D possibly being TRBD2 (5 bases). With the DNA end fitting TRBJ2-7 better, the J assignment may be wrong. The CDR3 length is 14 residues. CDR1 LGHNA and CDR2 YNFKEQ come from the germline V gene.

About this clonotype: This may stem from a read error, because a much larger clone lies one nucleotide away. The CDR3, as DNA: TGTGCCAGCAGTAAAGTGACAGGGGCTGATGATGAGCAGTTCTTC. It yields the protein CASSKVTGADDEQFF. This chain uses TRBV7-2 with TRBJ2-1, with TRBD1 matching 8 bases. CDR1 is SGHTA and CDR2 is FQGNSA in the germline V gene. The junction had 12 bases not matched to a gene; V was cut back by 6 bases and J by 8 bases. The CDR3 is made up of 15 amino acids.

This clonotype was picked up many times. This rearrangement joins TRBV5-1 to TRBJ1-5, with D perhaps matching TRBD1 (5 bases). Germline CDR1 SGHRS, CDR2 YFSETQ. The CDR3 totals 16 residues. The V end was cut by 0 bases, the J end by 5 bases, with 15 bases between. In DNA, the CDR3 is TGCGCCAGCAGCTTGGACGGGCAGGGAGAGGATCAGCCCCAGCATTTT. Its translation is CASSLDGQGEDQPQHF.

This clonotype was picked up a small number of times. The J gene is TRBJ2-3, the V gene TRBV20-1; D is ambiguous. The length of the CDR3 is 11 residues. Per germline, CDR1 DFQATT and CDR2 SNEGSKA (reference sequence). V lost 3 bases and J lost 5, with 6 bases in between. The DNA of the CDR3 is TGCAGTGCTAGCAGACTAGATACGCAGTATTTT. Encoded protein: CSASRLDTQYF.

In its sample, this clonotype was seen many times. This chain joins TRBV12-3 or TRBV12-4 and TRBJ2-5; 7 bases align to TRBD2. The trim removed 5 bases at V and 5 bases at J, leaving 11 bases unmatched. CDR3 length: 15 amino acids. The CDR3 protein is CASSLGAGDGETQYF. The CDR3 DNA is TGTGCCAGCAGTCTCGGGGCGGGAGATGGTGAGACCCAGTACTTC.

The genes are TRBV18 and TRBJ2-5; 14 bases are a match to TRBD2. Germline V gives CDR1 KGHSH, CDR2 LQKENI. The length of the CDR3 is 19 residues. V shed 3 bases, J shed 4 bases, and the junction held 13 bases outside the gene matches. The DNA of the CDR3 is TGTGCCAGCTCACCCATCTTTGCGGGACTAGCGGGAGTAGGAGAGACCCAGTACTTC. Its translation: CASSPIFAGLAGVGETQYF.

There are many counts of this clonotype. This sequence joins TRBV7-9 and TRBJ2-5; D is possibly TRBD2 (5 bases). V was cut by 3 bases and J by 0 bases, with 8 bases left in between. The CDR3 extends over 14 amino acids. Germline values: CDR1 SEHNR, CDR2 FQNEAQ (reference sequence). The CDR3 loop reads CASSLTTYQETQYF. The CDR3 DNA follows: TGTGCCAGCAGCTTGACTACCTACCAAGAGACCCAGTACTTC. Supplemented by reference TRBV7-9 and TRBJ2-5, the full variable domain reads DTGVSQNPRHKITKRGQNVTFRCDPISEHNRLYWYRQTLGQGPEFLTYFQNEAQLEKSRLLSDRFSAERPKGSFSTLEIQRTEQGDSAMYLCASSLTTYQETQYFGPGTRLLVL.

V usage is TRBV5-1 and J usage is TRBJ2-2; perhaps TRBD1 as D (6 bases). Germline V CDR1 and CDR2: SGHRS, YFSETQ. The CDR3 totals 15 residues. Trimming left V 2 bases short and J 5 bases short, with 13 bases between. The CDR3 bases are TGCGCCAGCAGCTTATTCGAAGGGGGTACCGGGGAGCTGTTTTTT. As protein: CASSLFEGGTGELFF.

This clonotype has a single count. Because the CDR3's place on the DNA is in doubt, the DNA is left out and the CDR3 is given as listed by TCRdb. The chain employs TRBV5-1 and TRBJ1-4; TRBD1 is the table's D call and was not checked against the DNA. The CDR3 length equals 15 residues, ends included. The germline CDR1 and CDR2 sequences are SGHRS and YFSETQ. CDR3 region: CASSWGTGSNEKLCF.

In its sample, this clonotype was seen many times. The V call is TRBV29-1, the J call TRBJ1-2, with 12 positions matching TRBD1. Germline V CDR1 and CDR2: SQVTM, ANQGSEA. The ends lost 1 base at V and 8 bases at J; junction bases unmatched: 2. This CDR3 is built from 13 residues. The CDR3 loop reads CSVEVGTGGGYTF. The CDR3 DNA follows: TGCAGCGTTGAAGTCGGGACAGGGGGCGGCTACACCTTC.

The chain combines TRBV14 with TRBJ2-1; D gene ambiguous. This CDR3 is 12 amino acids long. V gave up 4 bases and J gave up 10 bases, with 11 bases separating them. The germline V gene has CDR1 SGHDN and CDR2 FVKESK. The CDR3 is CASSLTPREQFF. The CDR3 DNA is TGTGCCAGCAGCCTCACGCCGCGGGAGCAGTTCTTC.

The chain uses TRBV29-1 and TRBJ2-1, with 7 bases identical to TRBD1. V was clipped by 0 bases and J by 12 bases; unmatched bases: 11. There are 14 residues in the CDR3. Germline V gene sequence: CDR1 SQVTM, CDR2 ANQGSEA. The CDR3 region is CSVEDATGRSVQFF. CDR3 nucleotide sequence: TGCAGCGTTGAAGATGCGACAGGGCGATCGGTGCAGTTCTTC.

Comments on this clonotype: Being one base from a much bigger clone, this may be a read error. This chain's CDR3 is CSATALGGFTYEQYF. The DNA of the CDR3 is TGCAGTGCTACCGCATTGGGGGGCTTTACCTACGAGCAGTACTTC. The chain links TRBV20-1 to TRBJ2-7; TRBD1 or TRBD2 may be the D gene (6 bases each). V lost 4 bases and J lost 2, with 18 bases in between. Germline CDR1 reads DFQATT; CDR2 reads SNEGSKA (reference sequence). The CDR3 contains 15 residues.

The V gene is TRBV4-1, the J gene TRBJ2-3; D is uncertain. CDR1 and CDR2 from the germline V gene are MGHRA and YSYEKL. This CDR3 comprises 15 residues. The germline V and J ends were trimmed by 0 bases and 4 bases, with 11 bases remaining between them. The CDR3: CASSQERPPPDTQYF. CDR3 DNA: TGCGCCAGCAGCCAAGAACGACCTCCCCCAGATACGCAGTATTTT.